This T cell receptor (beta chain) was captured by sequencing in a study of blood T cell repertoires in COVID-19 (dated by TCRdb to the early 2020s). A note on the overall study: Collaborator samples came from the United States, Italy and Spain and covered acute and convalescent phases of COVID-19. The prospective study material was composed of cDNA or gDNA derived from T cells, B-cell-depleted T cells, or PBMCs. Subjects who had been exposed to COVID-19, were actively infected with it, or had recovered from it provided the deeply sampled blood TCRbeta repertoires that made up the dataset. The repertoires were released in a freely available public database meant as a resource for research on the immune response to SARS-CoV-2. Samples were obtained from the ongoing ImmuneRACE study (first 160 participants) and from over 1,000 subjects provided by 6 global collaborators. The sample metadata nearly always contained a de-identified subject ID, COVID-19 status, age in years and sex. Where available, HLA class I and class II types were taken from metadata supplied by the sample provider and were not determined by assay-based typing.

The immunoSEQ Assay, a bias-controlled multiplex PCR, was used to amplify TCRbeta CDR3 regions from genomic DNA. In the original analysis: Nucleated cell counts per sample were estimated from amplification of reference gene primers within the assay. To quantify the absolute abundance of each unique TCRbeta CDR3 rearrangement, sequence reads were collapsed and filtered. Productive Simpson clonality was computed per sample as the square root of Simpson's diversity index over productive rearrangements. The source is immuneACCESS, and TCRdb retained only in-frame sequences with V and J called. Part of the clones is not carried over; for the studies checked, unresolved V genes explain less than half of this, and the remainder is unexplained. V and J calls plus clone size are reproduced from that table; the DNA served to infer D and trimming. The sample table contains over 120,000 clones; only one count was recorded for roughly 88% of them. 1.7% of the sample is in the top ten clones.

Whole blood was collected in K2EDTA tubes by collaborating institutions according to the institutions' own protocols. For TCRbeta analysis, collaborators shipped samples in one of three forms: frozen whole blood, isolated PBMCs, or DNA extracted from either of those sample types. The CDR3 has 17 amino acids, counting the end cysteine and phenylalanine. CDR3 DNA is the only sequence kept; it has 51 bases, read in frame from the first base. V ends up 4 bases short and J 2 bases short, with an unmatched junction base count of 8. According to the germline V gene, CDR1 reads SNHLY and CDR2 reads FYNNEI. Turning to this clone: Its antigen is currently not known. No base-level quality is on record; no much larger clone is a single base apart.

What the authors observed across the whole study: The amount of clinical and demographic metadata varied by source and participant and was provided uncurated.

The specimen was peripheral blood. The receptor was isolated from a woman aged 45-60 years with acute or convalescent COVID-19. In this chain, TRBV2 is recombined with TRBJ2-7, with 13 bases in between that match TRBD2. The sequence in DNA is TGTGCCAGCAGTGGGCCTCCGGGACTAGCGGGACCCTACGAGCAGTACTTC. This translates into CASSGPPGLAGPYEQYF.